One sample yielded the 8 T cell receptor beta chains listed below, sequenced in a study of tumor-infiltrating lymphocytes in localized non-small cell lung cancer. Clones were read by immunoSEQ multiplex PCR, and TCRdb kept only the in-frame ones, dropping some. Here the sample spans around 2,500 clones, about 50% being singletons. Sequenced material: uninvolved lung tissue not adjacent to the tumor. All receptors come from a human donor with non-small cell lung cancer. Some clones in this sample may be carry-over from other donors' samples.

CDR3 sequence: CASSIGSGPYEQYF. DNA of the CDR3: TGTGCCAGTAGTATTGGTAGCGGACCCTACGAGCAGTACTTC. The chain couples TRBV19 to TRBJ2-7; TRBD2 might be the D (6 bases). Germline CDR1 is LNHDA and CDR2 is SQIVND (reference sequence). The CDR3 has 14 amino acids. The germline V and J ends were trimmed by 3 bases and 2 bases, with 11 bases remaining between them.

The rearrangement uses TRBV29-1 and TRBJ2-3; 10 bases align to TRBD1. CDR1 SQVTM and CDR2 ANQGSEA come from the germline V gene. The CDR3 has 14 residues. V lost 7 bases to trimming and J lost 2 bases; unmatched junction nucleotides: 6. CDR3 region: CSAQGQGVTDTQYF. Written as DNA, the CDR3 is TGCAGCGCCCAAGGACAGGGGGTCACAGATACGCAGTATTTT.

By sample fraction, this clone is large. The chain combines TRBV5-6 with TRBJ1-1, with 7 bases identical to TRBD1. In germline, CDR1 is SGHDT, CDR2 YYEEEE. V shed 3 bases and J 11 bases; nucleotides not matched to a gene: 7. The CDR3 consists of 12 residues. The CDR3 DNA reads as TGTGCCAGCAGCTGGGGAGACAGGGTCGCTTTCTTT. As protein: CASSWGDRVAFF.

This rearrangement joins TRBV2 to TRBJ2-5, with 7 bases that match TRBD1. The CDR3 is 14 amino acids. The germline V gene has CDR1 SNHLY and CDR2 FYNNEI. V was clipped by 5 bases and J by 4 bases; unmatched bases: 7. CDR3 residues: CASSPTGSGETQYF. CDR3 bases: TGTGCCAGCAGTCCGACAGGGTCAGGAGAGACCCAGTACTTC.

The J gene is TRBJ1-5, the V gene TRBV29-1; D gene ambiguous. Germline values: CDR1 SQVTM, CDR2 ANQGSEA. V dropped 6 bases and J dropped 7 bases, with 16 bases sitting between them. The length of the CDR3 is 13 residues. CDR3 sequence: CSVARGMGQPQHF. Written as DNA, the CDR3 is TGCAGCGTCGCGCGCGGGATGGGGCAGCCCCAGCATTTT.

The genes are TRBV5-1 and TRBJ1-1, with 7 bases aligning to TRBD1. The ends lost 6 bases at V and 0 bases at J; junction bases unmatched: 8. Germline V gives CDR1 SGHRS, CDR2 YFSETQ. The CDR3 contains 15 residues. CDR3 nucleotides: TGCGCCAGCACCTCCAGGGGGTCGGTGAACACTGAAGCTTTCTTT. Translation: CASTSRGSVNTEAFF.

This clone was counted once. This chain uses TRBV30 with TRBJ2-3, with 7 bases aligning to TRBD2. Germline V gene lookup returns CDR1 GTSNPN and CDR2 SVGIG (reference sequence). The CDR3 has 16 residues. The V gene end was trimmed by 2 bases and the J gene end by 4 bases; junction bases not matched to a gene: 12. CDR3 DNA sequence: TGTGCCTGGAGTTCGACCCCGGGTGGGGGGGCAGATACGCAGTATTTT. Its protein product is CAWSSTPGGGADTQYF.

This clone came up a few times. The CDR3 is CASSDWVDYGYTF. In nucleotides, the CDR3 is TGTGCCAGCAGTGATTGGGTCGACTATGGCTACACCTTC. The chain combines TRBV6-1 with TRBJ1-2, with unresolved D. Trimming removed 3 bases from V and 3 bases from J, with 8 bases in between. This CDR3 comprises 13 residues. Germline CDR1 MNHNS, CDR2 SASEGT.